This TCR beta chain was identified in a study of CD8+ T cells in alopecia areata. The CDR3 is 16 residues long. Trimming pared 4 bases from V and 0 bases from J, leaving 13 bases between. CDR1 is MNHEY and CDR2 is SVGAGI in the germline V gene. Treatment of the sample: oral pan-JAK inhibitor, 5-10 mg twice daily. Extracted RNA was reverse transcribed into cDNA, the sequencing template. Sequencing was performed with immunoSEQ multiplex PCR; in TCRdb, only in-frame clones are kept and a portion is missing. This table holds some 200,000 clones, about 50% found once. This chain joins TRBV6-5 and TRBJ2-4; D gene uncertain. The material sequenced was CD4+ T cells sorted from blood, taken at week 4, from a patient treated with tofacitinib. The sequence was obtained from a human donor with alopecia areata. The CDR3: CASSSADVEAKNIQYF. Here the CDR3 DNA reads TGTGCCAGCAGTTCAGCCGACGTAGAAGCCAAAAACATTCAGTACTTC.